The 8 T cell receptor beta chains reported below all come from one sample, sequenced in a study of CD8 T cells in Susac syndrome. An amount of RNA that ranged from roughly 0.5 to 1 ug was reverse transcribed with random hexamers. TCRdb passed the immunoSEQ multiplex PCR reads through MiXCR, listing each CDR3 protein once. This table has tens of thousands of distinct CDR3 sequences, roughly 94% appearing once. The material sequenced was CD8+ T cells from PBMCs. The receptor source for this set is a human donor in good health.

The rearrangement joins TRBV29-1 to TRBJ2-4; TRBD2 matches 7 bases. Germline V gene lookup returns CDR1 SQVTM and CDR2 ANQGSEA. J gave up 8 bases and V 5 bases, and 3 bases lay outside the gene matches. This CDR3 contains 11 residues. The CDR3 bases are TGCAGCGTTTTTGGGGGGGACATTCAGTACTTC. This encodes CSVFGGDIQYF.

The rearrangement joins TRBV15 to TRBJ2-1; 10 bases agree with TRBD1. The CDR3 has 14 residues. Looked up from germline, CDR1 is LNHNV and CDR2 is YYDKDF (reference sequence). Germline trimming cut 5 bases from V and 5 bases from J; bases unmatched to any gene: 3. This chain's CDR3 is CATSDGTGDNEQFF. CDR3 sequence (DNA): TGTGCCACCAGCGACGGGACAGGGGACAATGAGCAGTTCTTC. Based on the CDR3 plus reference TRBV15 and TRBJ2-1, the full variable domain is DAMVIQNPRYQVTQFGKPVTLSCSQTLNHNVMYWYQQKSSQAPKLLFHYYDKDFNNEADTPDNFQSRRPNTSFCFLDIRSPGLGDTAMYLCATSDGTGDNEQFFGPGTRLTVL.

The chain combines TRBV3-1 with TRBJ1-2; a weak D match, TRBD1 (6 bases). The CDR3 totals 15 residues. Germline V gene sequence: CDR1 LGHDT, CDR2 YNNKEL (reference sequence). V lost 5 bases to trimming and J lost 6 bases, with 19 bases between them. The CDR3 DNA reads TGTGCCAGCAGCACTAAACTTGACAGGTTCGATGGCTACACCTTC. Translated: CASSTKLDRFDGYTF.

This clonotype came up once. The V call is TRBV5-1, the J call TRBJ1-2; D not resolved. CDR1 is SGHRS and CDR2 is YFSETQ in the germline V gene. Trimming pared 3 bases from V and 4 bases from J, leaving 4 bases between. This CDR3 region has 11 residues. CDR3 protein: CASSSSYGYTF. The CDR3 nucleotides are TGCGCCAGCAGCTCTTCCTATGGCTACACCTTC.

This rearrangement joins TRBV5-1 to TRBJ2-7; D uncertain. V was clipped by 0 bases and J by 2 bases, with 12 bases between them. The length of the CDR3 is 15 residues. Germline V gives CDR1 SGHRS, CDR2 YFSETQ. In DNA, the CDR3 is TGCGCCAGCAGCTTGGCACTAACCCCGGCCTACGAGCAGTACGTC. The encoded protein is CASSLALTPAYEQYV.

The V call is TRBV15, the J call TRBJ2-7; the D gene is possibly TRBD1 (6 bases). Germline V CDR1 and CDR2: LNHNV, YYDKDF (reference sequence). CDR3 length equals 12 residues. Trimming cost V 4 bases and J 6 bases, with 10 bases left between them. The CDR3 sequence is CATSILRGEQYF. The CDR3 coding sequence is TGTGCCACCAGCATCCTCAGGGGCGAGCAGTACTTC.

The rearrangement joins TRBV7-9 to TRBJ2-7; TRBD1 aligns across 8 bases. This CDR3 has 15 amino acids. J lost 3 bases, V lost 2 bases, and 6 bases had no gene match. Germline CDR1 is SEHNR and CDR2 is FQNEAQ (reference sequence). CDR3 DNA: TGTGCCAGCAGCTTACTGGGGACAGGTCACTACGAGCAGTACTTC. Protein: CASSLLGTGHYEQYF.

A single count supports this clonotype. This CDR3 is CASSLTASIIPHEQYF. The CDR3 nucleotides read TGTGCCAGCAGCTTGACGGCTAGCATAATTCCCCACGAGCAGTACTTC. The genes are TRBV5-6 and TRBJ2-7; perhaps TRBD2 as D (5 bases). The CDR3 extends over 16 amino acids. Germline assignment: CDR1 SGHDT and CDR2 YYEEEE. The germline V and J ends were trimmed by 1 base and 5 bases, with 19 bases remaining between them.